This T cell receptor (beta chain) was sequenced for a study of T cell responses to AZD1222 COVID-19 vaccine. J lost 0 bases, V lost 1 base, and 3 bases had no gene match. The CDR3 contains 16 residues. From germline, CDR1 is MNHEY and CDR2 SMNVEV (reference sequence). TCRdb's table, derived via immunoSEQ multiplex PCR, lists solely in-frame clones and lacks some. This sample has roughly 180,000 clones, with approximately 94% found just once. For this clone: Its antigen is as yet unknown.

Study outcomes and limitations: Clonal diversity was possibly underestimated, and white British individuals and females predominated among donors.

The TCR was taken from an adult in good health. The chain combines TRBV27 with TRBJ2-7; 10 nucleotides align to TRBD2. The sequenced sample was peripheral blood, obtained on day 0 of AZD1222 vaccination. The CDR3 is CASSLLASGSSYEQYF. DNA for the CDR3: TGTGCCAGCAGTTTATTAGCTAGCGGGAGCTCCTACGAGCAGTACTTC.